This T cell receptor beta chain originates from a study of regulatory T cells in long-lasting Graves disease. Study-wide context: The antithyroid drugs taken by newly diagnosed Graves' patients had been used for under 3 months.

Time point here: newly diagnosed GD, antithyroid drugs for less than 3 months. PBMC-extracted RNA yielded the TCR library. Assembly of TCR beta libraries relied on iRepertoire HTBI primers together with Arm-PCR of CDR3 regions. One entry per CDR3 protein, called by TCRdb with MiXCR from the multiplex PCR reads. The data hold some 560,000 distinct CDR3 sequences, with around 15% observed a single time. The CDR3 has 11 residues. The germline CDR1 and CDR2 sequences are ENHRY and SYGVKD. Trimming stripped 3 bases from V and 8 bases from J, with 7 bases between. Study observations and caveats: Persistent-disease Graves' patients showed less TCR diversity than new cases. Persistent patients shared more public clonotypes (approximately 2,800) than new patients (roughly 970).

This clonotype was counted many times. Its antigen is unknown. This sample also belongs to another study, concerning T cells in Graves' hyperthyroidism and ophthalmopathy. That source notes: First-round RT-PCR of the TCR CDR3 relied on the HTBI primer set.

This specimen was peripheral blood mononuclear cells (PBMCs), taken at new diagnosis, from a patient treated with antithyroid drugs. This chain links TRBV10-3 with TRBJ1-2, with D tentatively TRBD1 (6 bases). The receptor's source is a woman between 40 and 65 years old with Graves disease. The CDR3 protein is CAISEQGGYTF. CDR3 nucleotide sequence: TGTGCCATCAGTGAACAGGGCGGCTACACCTTC.